This TCR beta chain came from a study of blood T cell repertoires in COVID-19. Looking at the study overall: T cells, B-cell-depleted T cells, or PBMCs supplied cDNA or gDNA.

Per the original methods: Nucleated cell number was recorded as an estimate derived from reference gene primer amplification. This table comes from immunoSEQ multiplex PCR, and its TCRdb copy is limited to in-frame clones, with some not included. That table furnishes V, J and clone size, whereas the DNA furnished D and trimming. This table holds under 400,000 clones, around 87% found once. This clonotype originated in a woman in her 30s with COVID-19, enrolled during active disease. What was sequenced was peripheral blood.

The CDR3 is CASTEDIWSNQPQHF. DNA of the CDR3: TGTGCCAGTACCGAGGACATTTGGAGCAATCAGCCCCAGCATTTT. The V gene is TRBV19, the J gene TRBJ1-5, with D perhaps matching TRBD1 (5 bases). V was trimmed by 7 bases and J by 1 base, leaving 14 bases between them. This CDR3 spans 15 amino acids. Germline CDR1 reads LNHDA; CDR2 reads SQIVND (reference sequence).